This T cell receptor (beta chain) was obtained from a study of regulatory T cells in long-lasting Graves disease. The sample holds many counts of this clonotype. CDR3 regions were amplified by Arm-PCR using iRepertoire HTBI primers to build TCR beta libraries. TCRdb re-analysed the multiplex PCR reads in MiXCR, keeping a single row per CDR3 protein. The table includes 350,000 to 500,000 distinct CDR3 sequences, 21% detected once. This CDR3 has 15 residues. The germline V gene has CDR1 SGHTA and CDR2 FQGTGA. V shed 2 bases and J shed 3 bases, with 13 bases lying between them. The time point denotes: persistent/refractory GD, antithyroid drugs over 5 years with positive TRAb. Construction of the TCR library relied on RNA isolated from PBMCs.

The receptor's source is a female donor with Graves disease. The sample here was peripheral blood mononuclear cells (PBMCs), taken when the disease was refractory, from a patient treated with antithyroid drugs. V and J are TRBV7-3 and TRBJ2-5; possibly TRBD1 for D (6 bases). CDR3 sequence reads: CASSLRGTTKETQYF. CDR3 DNA sequence: TGTGCCAGCAGCTTACGAGGGACAACCAAAGAGACCCAGTACTTC.